What follows are 11 T cell receptor beta chains derived from one specimen sequenced in a study of blood T cell repertoires in COVID-19. Profiled with immunoSEQ multiplex PCR; TCRdb holds only in-frame clones, not every one. Among approximately 94,000 clones listed, roughly 80% were seen once. Input material: peripheral blood. The receptors come from a woman aged 70 to 79 with acute or convalescent COVID-19.

The V gene is TRBV28, the J gene TRBJ1-2; 7 bases align to TRBD1. The CDR3 totals 15 residues. The ends lost 1 base at V and 9 bases at J; junction bases unmatched: 11. CDR1 is MDHEN and CDR2 is SYDVKM in the germline V gene. CDR3 sequence reads: CASSLSLGTVVRYTF. CDR3 coding DNA: TGTGCCAGCAGTTTATCTTTGGGGACAGTAGTGCGCTACACCTTC.

The V gene is TRBV15, the J gene TRBJ1-1, with TRBD1 matching 7 bases. Germline-derived CDR1 and CDR2 are LNHNV and YYDKDF (reference sequence). V shed 0 bases, J shed 6 bases, and the junction held 13 bases outside the gene matches. CDR3 length: 17 residues. Here the CDR3 reads CATSRDYPGQRGPEAFF. As DNA, the CDR3 is TGTGCCACCAGCAGAGACTATCCGGGACAGAGGGGACCTGAAGCTTTCTTT.

The chain recombines TRBV12-3 or TRBV12-4 with TRBJ1-4, with D possibly being TRBD1 (5 bases). The CDR3 sequence is 13 residues long. V was shortened by 6 bases and J by 7 bases, with 12 bases between the two germline ends. CDR3 sequence reads: CASSPSDSEKLFF. The CDR3 DNA is TGTGCCAGCAGCCCATCCGACAGTGAAAAACTGTTTTTT.

The rearrangement uses TRBV10-3 and TRBJ1-2; D gene uncertain. This CDR3 is 17 amino acids long. Germline values: CDR1 ENHRY, CDR2 SYGVKD. V was trimmed by 2 bases and J by 0 bases, leaving 16 bases between them. The CDR3: CAISEPSGTLANYGYTF. The CDR3 DNA sequence: TGTGCCATCAGTGAGCCAAGTGGTACCTTAGCTAACTATGGCTACACCTTC.

The V and J genes are TRBV18 and TRBJ1-4; 7 bases fit TRBD1. The CDR3 sequence is 14 residues long. Germline values: CDR1 KGHSH, CDR2 LQKENI. The V and J ends lost 5 bases and 8 bases, in that order; junction bases with no gene match: 8. Written as DNA, the CDR3 is TGTGCCAGCTCATACGACAGGGAAGGAGAAAAACTGTTTTTT. Its protein is CASSYDREGEKLFF.

V is TRBV7-8 and J is TRBJ1-1; no reliable D call. CDR1 and CDR2 (germline): SGHVS, FQNEAQ. V gave up 2 bases and J gave up 12 bases, with 22 bases separating them. The CDR3 extends over 15 amino acids. CDR3 bases: TGTGCCAGCAGCTTACAGCCCCGGGAGACTACAGAGTCTTTCTTT. It translates to CASSLQPRETTESFF.

V usage is TRBV25-1 and J usage is TRBJ2-7, with TRBD1 matching 11 bases. Germline loops: CDR1 MGHDK, CDR2 SYGVNS. J gave up 3 bases and V 6 bases, and 4 bases lay outside the gene matches. The CDR3 is 14 residues long. CDR3 nucleotides: TGTGCCAGCAGCCCCGGGACAGGGGGCTACGAGCAGTACTTC. This codes for CASSPGTGGYEQYF.

The rearrangement uses TRBV2 and TRBJ1-2; D ambiguous. Per the germline V gene, CDR1 is SNHLY and CDR2 is FYNNEI. Trimming removed 3 bases at V and 9 bases at J, with 14 bases between. The CDR3 runs to 13 residues. Here the CDR3 reads CASSEAGRDSYTF. In nucleotides, the CDR3 is TGTGCCAGCAGTGAGGCGGGGAGGGATAGCTACACCTTC.

The V and J genes are TRBV6-1 and TRBJ2-2, with D possibly TRBD1 on 5 matching bases. This CDR3 has 15 amino acids. The germline V and J ends were trimmed by 0 bases and 6 bases, with 11 bases remaining between them. The germline V gene has CDR1 MNHNS and CDR2 SASEGT. The CDR3 reads CASSEALKGSGELFF. The CDR3 nucleotides are TGTGCCAGCAGTGAAGCGCTGAAGGGGTCCGGGGAGCTGTTTTTT.

The gene calls are TRBV6-5 and TRBJ2-1; 11 nucleotides line up with TRBD1. The germline V gene encodes CDR1 MNHEY and CDR2 SVGAGI. CDR3 length: 14 amino acids. The junction had 6 bases not matched to a gene; V was cut back by 4 bases and J by 10 bases. The CDR3 here is CASSSRGTGGEQFF. The CDR3 bases are TGTGCCAGCAGTTCTCGGGGGACAGGGGGGGAGCAGTTCTTC.

This clone was recorded once. V gene TRBV9 combines with J gene TRBJ2-2; D may be TRBD2 (5 bases). The CDR3 sequence is 14 residues long. Germline values: CDR1 SGDLS, CDR2 YYNGEE. Deletions cut 1 base from V and 3 bases from J, with 7 bases between. CDR3 protein: CASSVLRDTGELFF. The CDR3 DNA sequence: TGTGCCAGCAGCGTATTGAGGGACACCGGGGAGCTGTTTTTT.